A selection of T cell receptor beta chains follows, all from one sample in a study of cytomegalovirus exposure and HLA in healthy donors. Repertoires were generated with immunoSEQ multiplex PCR, while TCRdb's copy carries only in-frame clones and drops some. Found here are fewer than 85,000 clones, 78% of them singletons; the top ten hold 4.5% to 7%. Sequences were obtained from PBMCs. Every receptor here comes from a male donor in good health and CMV-seropositive. CDR3s leave out the opening cysteine and the closing phenylalanine or tryptophan.

v_call	j_call	cdr3_aa
TRBV5-4	TRBJ2-7	ASTPRGLAGESYEQY
TRBV7-2	TRBJ2-7	ASSFTSGSREQY
TRBV21-1	TRBJ2-1	ASSKGDMHSYNEQF
TRBV7-2	TRBJ2-3	ASSTLAPDTQY
TRBV7-6	TRBJ2-7	ASSPGGFYEQY
TRBV6-1	TRBJ2-7	ASARAGFISYEQY
TRBV28	TRBJ1-6	ASSSRLGANSPLH
TRBV15	TRBJ2-3	ATSRDSGGADTQY
TRBV12-5	TRBJ2-1	ASGRVIYEQF
TRBV10-1	TRBJ1-5	ASSESRLVRPQH
TRBV27	TRBJ1-3	ASSSAGQGGTIY
TRBV27	TRBJ2-4	ASRVRASQLAKNIQY
TRBV5-1	TRBJ1-3	ASSLAGLDTIY
TRBV25-1	TRBJ1-2	ASSDPVDYGYT
TRBV7-9	TRBJ2-5	ASRRGLALKWY
TRBV6-5	TRBJ1-1	ASRRDRGLFGAF
TRBV7-9	TRBJ2-1	ASRPRSGAKNNEQF
TRBV27	TRBJ2-2	ATQRAGRTGELF
TRBV10-3	TRBJ1-2	AINGQGGSPNYGYT
TRBV6-1	TRBJ2-7	AKGTEPYEQY
TRBV5-1	TRBJ1-3	ASSLEGNTIY
TRBV11-2	TRBJ1-6	ASSLGGRNSPLH
TRBV7-3	TRBJ2-3	ASSTLGGRGDTQY
TRBV28	TRBJ1-4	ASSTGQAELKLF
TRBV28	TRBJ1-1	ASITSGQVYRAF
TRBV5-1	TRBJ2-7	ASSGLAESSYEQY
TRBV6-1	TRBJ2-7	ASSRLTGYEQY
TRBV5-4	TRBJ1-2	ASSPQEIYGYT
TRBV7-2	TRBJ2-7	ASSTQLLEQY
TRBV13	TRBJ2-1	ASSPGGAGGYNEQF
TRBV10-3	TRBJ2-1	AISGPKREDGYEQF
TRBV2	TRBJ1-4	ASEEQGTGLKLF
TRBV11-3	TRBJ1-2	ASSLGYSGRNGYT
TRBV19	TRBJ2-1	ASSGLAGLSYNEQF
TRBV11-2	TRBJ2-3	ASSESPGQGLMQY
TRBV5-1	TRBJ2-7	ASSLAWGQVYEQY
TRBV27	TRBJ2-1	ASRSPWTGYYEQF
TRBV11-2	TRBJ1-1	ASSRAGKAEAF
TRBV5-4	TRBJ1-2	ASSAGDYYGYT